The clone carrying this T cell receptor (beta chain) occurred many times. The antigen is unknown. This entry belongs to a study of T cells in Graves' hyperthyroidism and ophthalmopathy. Study conclusions and caveats: Blood samples included most of the expanded thyroid clonotypes exceeding 0.001. A 13 V-J signature model discriminated ophthalmopathy versus stable hyperthyroidism.

Amplified regions were TCR beta CDR3 sequences from RNA transcripts. Carried out on the TCR CDR3, a first-round RT-PCR used the HTBI primer set. TCRdb re-analysed the multiplex PCR reads in MiXCR, keeping a single row per CDR3 protein. The sample includes about 400,000 distinct CDR3 sequences, 15% of them seen just once. PBMCs came from 8.5 to 10 ml fresh peripheral blood. J lost 8 bases, V lost 3 bases, and 12 bases had no gene match. CDR1 and CDR2 (germline): SGHAT, FQNNGV. The CDR3 consists of 18 residues. This receptor was obtained from a woman between 25 and 40 years old with Graves' hyperthyroidism. The chain links TRBV11-2 to TRBJ2-1, with 14 bases aligning to TRBD2. The sequencing sample was made of blood. CDR3 loop: CASSFPGTSGSMRDEQFF. The CDR3 DNA is TGTGCCAGCAGCTTTCCCGGGACTAGCGGGAGTATGCGCGATGAGCAGTTCTTC.